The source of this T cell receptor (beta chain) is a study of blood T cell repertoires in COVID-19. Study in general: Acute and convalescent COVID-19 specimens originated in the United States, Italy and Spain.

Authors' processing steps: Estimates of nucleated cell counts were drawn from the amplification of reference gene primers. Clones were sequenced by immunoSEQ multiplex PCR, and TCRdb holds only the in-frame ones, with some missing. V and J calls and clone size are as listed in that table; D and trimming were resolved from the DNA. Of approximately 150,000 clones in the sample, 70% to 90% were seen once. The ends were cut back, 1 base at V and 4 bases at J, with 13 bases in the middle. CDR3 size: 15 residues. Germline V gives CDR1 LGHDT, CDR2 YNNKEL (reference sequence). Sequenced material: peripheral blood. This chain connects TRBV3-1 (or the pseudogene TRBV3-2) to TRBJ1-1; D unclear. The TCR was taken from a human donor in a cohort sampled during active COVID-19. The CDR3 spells CASSQGNSMATEAFF. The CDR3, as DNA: TGTGCCAGCAGCCAAGGCAACAGTATGGCCACTGAAGCTTTCTTT.